One sample yielded the 3 T cell receptor beta chains listed below, sequenced in a study of shared clonotypes between healthy human individuals. Data came from immunoSEQ multiplex PCR; TCRdb stores just in-frame clones and leaves some out. This table holds about 2 million clones, 95% found once. Input material: naive CD4+ T cells sorted from blood. Subset noted: CD45RA+ positively selected. The receptors shown here come from a man between 18 and 35 years old in good health.

This sequence joins TRBV10-1 and TRBJ1-1; 8 positions agree with TRBD1. V was clipped by 3 bases and J by 10 bases; unmatched bases: 4. The CDR3 is 12 residues long. Looked up from germline, CDR1 is WNHNN and CDR2 is SYGVQD (reference sequence). The CDR3 DNA is TGCGCCAGCAGTGATGGGACAGGCGGAGCTTTCTTT. It codes for CASSDGTGGAFF.

This sequence joins TRBV5-1 and TRBJ2-2; 8 bases are shared with TRBD2. CDR3 length: 18 amino acids. V lost 4 bases and J lost 6; bases outside the gene matches: 17. Germline CDR1 and CDR2: SGHRS and YFSETQ. The CDR3, as DNA: TGCGCCAGCAGCCCTGTACCAACCGGGACTAGTGGGGCCGGGGAGCTGTTTTTT. Translating it yields CASSPVPTGTSGAGELFF. Full variable domain (outside the CDR3, taken from reference TRBV5-1 and TRBJ2-2): KAGVTQTPRYLIKTRGQQVTLSCSPISGHRSVSWYQQTPGQGLQFLFEYFSETQRNKGNFPGRFSGRQFSNSRSEMNVSTLELGDSALYLCASSPVPTGTSGAGELFFGEGSRLTVL.

This clone has only one observation. The V and J genes are TRBV27 and TRBJ2-2; TRBD1 matches at 9 bases. Germline V gene data show CDR1 as MNHEY and CDR2 as SMNVEV (reference sequence). The length of the CDR3 is 18 residues. V lost 3 bases, J lost 2 bases, and 10 bases stayed unmatched. CDR3 sequence: CASSFVHRTGDNTGELFF. Here the CDR3 DNA reads TGTGCCAGCAGTTTCGTGCATAGGACAGGGGACAACACCGGGGAGCTGTTTTTT.